The 5 T cell receptor beta chains below were found in one sample sequenced in a study of cytomegalovirus exposure and HLA in healthy donors. The PCR made use of 60 Vbeta and 13 Jbeta primers. Here immunoSEQ multiplex PCR was the method, and the copy in TCRdb shows in-frame clones only, minus some. The sample holds about 180,000 clones, approximately 80% seen once. Source material: PBMCs. These receptors all come from a woman aged 45-65 years in good health and CMV-seronegative.

CDR3 protein: CASILDEQFF. In nucleotides, the CDR3 is TGTGCCAGTATACTGGATGAGCAGTTCTTC. V usage is TRBV19 and J usage is TRBJ2-1; the D is unclear. V lost 7 bases and J lost 8, with 6 bases in between. The CDR3 has 10 amino acids. Germline assignment: CDR1 LNHDA and CDR2 SQIVND (reference sequence). The full variable domain, its missing parts supplied by reference TRBV19 and TRBJ2-1, is DGGITQSPKYLFRKEGQNVTLSCEQNLNHDAMYWYRQDPGQGLRLIYYSQIVNDFQKGDIAEGYSVSREKKESFPLTVTSAQKNPTAFYLCASILDEQFFGPGTRLTVL.

This clone was picked up a small number of times. CDR3: CASSLTGTGVVKLFF. The CDR3 coding sequence is TGCGCCAGCAGCTTAACCGGGACAGGGGTAGTAAAACTGTTTTTT. V and J are TRBV5-1 and TRBJ1-4, with 10 bases aligning to TRBD1. The CDR3 loop spans 15 amino acids. Per germline, CDR1 SGHRS and CDR2 YFSETQ. V lost 2 bases, J lost 10 bases, and 8 bases stayed unmatched.

V gene TRBV15 combines with J gene TRBJ2-7; 7 bases match TRBD1. The CDR3 extends over 16 amino acids. V lost 0 bases and J lost 4; bases outside the gene matches: 9. The V gene's germline CDR1 is LNHNV and CDR2 YYDKDF (reference sequence). CDR3 coding DNA: TGTGCCACCAGCAGAGATCTGGGGGACAGCCTTTACGAGCAGTACTTC. Residues: CATSRDLGDSLYEQYF.

With respect to this clone: At one boundary the junction diverges from the germline segment, which might be a read error. The chain is built from TRBV19 and TRBJ2-2; D is uncertain. Looked up from germline, CDR1 is LNHDA and CDR2 is SQIVND (reference sequence). The CDR3 is 15 amino acids. The CDR3: CASSLEPIDTRELFF. The CDR3 nucleotides read TGTGCCAGTAGTTTAGAACCGATAGACACGAGGGAGCTGTTTTTT. The full variable domain, with the rest looked up from reference TRBV19 and TRBJ2-2, is DGGITQSPKYLFRKEGQNVTLSCEQNLNHDAMYWYRQDPGQGLRLIYYSQIVNDFQKGDIAEGYSVSREKKESFPLTVTSAQKNPTAFYLCASSLEPIDTRELFFGEGSRLTVL.

This CDR3 reads CASSSSWTGDLYYGYTF. CDR3 sequence (DNA): TGTGCCAGCAGCTCGTCCTGGACAGGGGACCTTTACTATGGCTACACCTTC. The J gene is TRBJ1-2, the V gene TRBV5-6; TRBD1 matches 9 bases. The germline gives CDR1 SGHDT, CDR2 YYEEEE. The V segment lost 3 bases and the J segment 3 bases; nucleotides outside the gene matches: 12. This CDR3 is 17 amino acids long.